Sequencing of this TCR beta chain was carried out in a study of STAT5B mutations in CD4+ large granular lymphocyte leukemia. Unmatched junction bases numbered 9, after V lost 3 bases and J lost 4 bases. This CDR3 is 16 amino acids long. Germline assignment: CDR1 SGHNT and CDR2 YYREEE (reference sequence). This clone appeared once. Profiled with immunoSEQ multiplex PCR; TCRdb holds only in-frame clones, not every one. The data contain roughly 30,000 clones, more than 60% of them seen just once; the ten biggest clones take up approximately 2.3%. The source is a human donor in good health. Material for sequencing was CD4+ T cells from blood buffy coats. The V gene is TRBV5-4, the J gene TRBJ2-3; TRBD2 aligns across 9 bases. The CDR3 reads CASSWEGPSGADTQYF. The CDR3 DNA sequence: TGTGCCAGCAGCTGGGAGGGGCCTAGCGGGGCAGATACGCAGTATTTT.